Following are 22 T cell receptor beta chains from one sample sequenced in a study of patients and donors after allogeneic stem cell transplantation. TCRdb reprocessed the RT-PCR reads via MiXCR and lists one record per CDR3 protein. The sample carries about 150,000 distinct CDR3 sequences, about a quarter recorded once. The sequenced sample consisted of blood, either unsorted or a sorted T cell fraction (not recorded which). These receptor sequences come from a human donor who was either an allogeneic HSCT recipient or a stem cell or donor lymphocyte infusion donor (not recorded which). It is not recorded whose cells these are; they may come from a transplant donor.

The gene calls are TRBV29-1 and TRBJ2-3; 10 bases agree with TRBD2. Trimming removed 3 bases from V and 3 bases from J; junction bases left unmatched: 3. The length of the CDR3 is 14 residues. Germline values: CDR1 SQVTM, CDR2 ANQGSEA. The CDR3 sequence is CSVETLAGTDTQYF. CDR3 coding DNA: TGCAGCGTTGAGACACTAGCGGGAACAGATACGCAGTATTTT.

The CDR3 here is CASSFRDRRADTQYF. CDR3 nucleotides: TGTGCCAGCAGTTTTAGAGACAGGAGGGCAGATACGCAGTATTTT. The rearrangement links TRBV12-3 or TRBV12-4 to TRBJ2-3; tentatively, D is TRBD1 or TRBD2 (6 bases each). This CDR3 is built from 15 residues. The germline V and J ends were trimmed by 3 bases and 4 bases, with 14 bases remaining between them.

The chain has TRBV5-5 and TRBJ1-1; 9 positions match TRBD1. The CDR3 contains 16 residues. Per the germline V gene, CDR1 is SGHKS and CDR2 is YYEKEE (reference sequence). V dropped 4 bases and J dropped 4; count of bases not matched to a gene: 11. CDR3: CASSPTRGQGGTEAFF. The CDR3 DNA reads TGTGCCAGCAGCCCGACGCGGGGACAGGGAGGCACTGAAGCTTTCTTT.

The rearrangement links TRBV6-6 to TRBJ2-2, with D tentatively TRBD2 (5 bases). This CDR3 contains 14 residues. CDR1 and CDR2 from the germline V gene are MNHNY and SVGAGI (reference sequence). With 2 bases removed from V and 5 bases from J, the gap between germline ends came to 9 bases. CDR3 amino acids: CASSYGLRTGELFF. In DNA form, the CDR3 reads TGTGCCAGCAGTTACGGACTTAGAACCGGGGAGCTGTTTTTT.

V is TRBV12-3 or TRBV12-4 and J is TRBJ1-4; no firm D call. The V end lost 9 bases, the J end lost 6 bases, and 14 bases lay between the germline ends. The length of the CDR3 is 13 residues. This CDR3 reads CASRFGEYEKLFF. Written as DNA, the CDR3 is TGTGCCAGTCGTTTCGGGGAATATGAAAAACTGTTTTTT.

The chain is built from TRBV5-1 and TRBJ1-2; 7 bases match TRBD1. Per germline, CDR1 SGHRS and CDR2 YFSETQ. This CDR3 is 15 amino acids long. Germline trimming cut 1 base from V and 4 bases from J; bases unmatched to any gene: 7. The chain's CDR3 is CASSLSDRTFYGYTF. In nucleotides, the CDR3 is TGCGCCAGCAGCTTGTCGGACAGGACATTCTATGGCTACACCTTC.

A few counts support this clonotype. The chain couples TRBV10-3 to TRBJ1-6, with TRBD1 as a possible D gene (6 bases). The CDR3 length is 15 residues. Germline loops: CDR1 ENHRY, CDR2 SYGVKD. V was trimmed by 2 bases and J by 10 bases, leaving 15 bases between them. The CDR3: CAISEPPAGVSPLHF. CDR3 bases: TGTGCCATCAGTGAGCCCCCCGCAGGGGTGTCACCCCTCCACTTT.

The rearrangement links TRBV7-9 to TRBJ1-2; 7 bases line up with TRBD1. This CDR3 is built from 15 residues. The V segment lost 4 bases and the J segment 0 bases; nucleotides outside the gene matches: 5. The germline V gene has CDR1 SEHNR and CDR2 FQNEAQ (reference sequence). CDR3 loop: CASSSYRGANYGYTF. The CDR3 DNA is TGTGCCAGCAGCTCCTACAGGGGAGCTAACTATGGCTACACCTTC. The whole variable domain, remainder taken from reference TRBV7-9 and TRBJ1-2, is DTGVSQNPRHKITKRGQNVTFRCDPISEHNRLYWYRQTLGQGPEFLTYFQNEAQLEKSRLLSDRFSAERPKGSFSTLEIQRTEQGDSAMYLCASSSYRGANYGYTFGSGTRLTVV.

This clonotype has more than one count but fewer than ten. The rearrangement joins TRBV12-3 or TRBV12-4 to TRBJ1-4, with D possibly being TRBD1 (6 bases). The CDR3 has 13 residues. Deletions cut 6 bases from V and 7 bases from J, with 12 bases between. The CDR3 DNA is TGTGCCAGCAGGAACAGGGACGGTGAAAAACTGTTTTTT. Its protein is CASRNRDGEKLFF.

A few counts support this clonotype. The chain links TRBV4-3 to TRBJ2-1; 9 bases fit TRBD2. J gave up 0 bases and V 0 bases, and 3 bases lay outside the gene matches. CDR1 is LGHNA and CDR2 is YSLEER in the germline V gene. There are 17 residues in the CDR3. The CDR3 spells CASSQDPAGGSYNEQFF. CDR3 nucleotides: TGCGCCAGCAGCCAAGACCCAGCGGGGGGCTCCTACAATGAGCAGTTCTTC.

V gene TRBV6-6 combines with J gene TRBJ1-1; weak D call: TRBD1 (6 bases). The germline gives CDR1 MNHNY, CDR2 SVGAGI (reference sequence). V lost 10 bases and J 1 base, leaving 10 bases between the germline ends. This CDR3 contains 12 residues. Here the CDR3 reads CATQTGNTEAFF. CDR3 nucleotides: TGTGCCACCCAGACAGGGAACACTGAAGCTTTCTTT.

In this sample, this clonotype turned up a few times. V is TRBV12-3 or TRBV12-4 and J is TRBJ1-6; tentatively, D is TRBD1 (6 bases). Trimming shortened V by 3 bases and J by 3 bases, and 9 bases separated the two germline ends. The CDR3 runs 15 residues. The CDR3 DNA reads as TGTGCCAGCAGTTTCGGACAGATCTATAATTCACCCCTCCACTTT. Translated: CASSFGQIYNSPLHF.

The rearrangement uses TRBV6-1 and TRBJ2-7; D is unclear. This CDR3 comprises 12 residues. The V gene lost 2 bases and the J gene lost 7 bases, with 9 bases spanning the gap. Germline V lookup: CDR1 MNHNS, CDR2 SASEGT. CDR3 DNA sequence: TGTGCCAGCAGTGAATCTTCCGGGGAGCAGTACTTC. It yields the protein CASSESSGEQYF.

In its sample, this clonotype was seen a few times. The chain carries TRBV5-1 and TRBJ1-2, with a tentative D call TRBD1 (6 bases). Germline-derived CDR1 and CDR2 are SGHRS and YFSETQ. This CDR3 has 14 residues. V lost 5 bases and J lost 4, with 15 bases in between. DNA of the CDR3: TGCGCCAGCAGACCCCTCGGACAGACCTATGGCTACACCTTC. It translates to CASRPLGQTYGYTF.

This clonotype was found a few times. This sequence joins TRBV2 and TRBJ2-2, with no clear D. CDR1 and CDR2 (germline): SNHLY, FYNNEI. The CDR3 length is 14 residues. Trimming removed 4 bases at V and 2 bases at J, with 8 bases between. Here the CDR3 reads CASSVTHNTGELFF. In nucleotides, the CDR3 is TGTGCCAGCAGTGTGACACATAACACCGGGGAGCTGTTTTTT.

This chain connects TRBV12-3 or TRBV12-4 to TRBJ2-3; no definite D call. V was trimmed by 1 base and J by 2 bases, leaving 7 bases between them. CDR3 length: 14 residues. The CDR3: CASSLGVDTDTQYF. CDR3 nucleotide sequence: TGTGCCAGCAGTTTAGGCGTAGACACAGATACGCAGTATTTT.

The chain carries TRBV20-1 and TRBJ2-4, with D perhaps TRBD2 (6 bases). Germline CDR1 reads DFQATT; CDR2 reads SNEGSKA (reference sequence). The CDR3 loop spans 15 amino acids. V gave up 3 bases and J gave up 0 bases, with 12 bases separating them. The CDR3 loop is CSARGQGLAKNIQYF. CDR3 nucleotide sequence: TGCAGTGCTAGGGGTCAGGGACTAGCCAAAAACATTCAGTACTTC.

This clonotype has ten or more counts. V usage is TRBV29-1 and J usage is TRBJ1-1; D is unresolved. The CDR3 extends over 12 amino acids. The V end was cut by 6 bases, the J end by 5 bases, with 13 bases between. CDR1 and CDR2 (germline): SQVTM, ANQGSEA. The CDR3 protein is CSVERGGTEAFF. The CDR3 DNA is TGCAGCGTGGAACGGGGTGGAACTGAAGCTTTCTTT.

The chain couples TRBV3-1 to TRBJ2-5, with 10 bases fitting TRBD1. Germline CDR1 LGHDT, CDR2 YNNKEL (reference sequence). This CDR3 is 17 amino acids long. Trimming cost V 0 bases and J 5 bases; bases outside gene matches: 9. The CDR3 loop reads CASSQEGQGIVEETQYF. The CDR3 coding sequence is TGTGCCAGCAGCCAAGAGGGACAGGGGATCGTGGAGGAGACCCAGTACTTC.

This clonotype was counted ten times or more. This rearrangement joins TRBV2 to TRBJ1-4; perhaps TRBD1 as D (5 bases). CDR1 and CDR2 (germline): SNHLY, FYNNEI. V lost 7 bases, J lost 8 bases, and 11 bases lay in between. This CDR3 contains 12 residues. The CDR3 loop is CASTQGWEKLFF. CDR3 DNA sequence: TGTGCCAGCACCCAGGGATGGGAAAAACTGTTTTTT.

The genes are TRBV29-1 and TRBJ1-2; D is possibly TRBD1 (6 bases). The length of the CDR3 is 12 residues. Looked up from germline, CDR1 is SQVTM and CDR2 is ANQGSEA. Trimming stripped 5 bases from V and 6 bases from J, with 13 bases between. The chain's CDR3 is CSVLGGADGYTF. The CDR3, as DNA: TGCAGCGTTCTTGGGGGGGCTGATGGCTACACCTTC.

The rearrangement joins TRBV7-2 to TRBJ2-7; possible D gene TRBD2, 5 bases. The germline CDR1 and CDR2 sequences are SGHTA and FQGNSA. The CDR3 totals 13 residues. The ends were cut back, 1 base at V and 4 bases at J, with 8 bases in the middle. CDR3 nucleotide sequence: TGTGCCAGCAGCTTAGTGAGGGAATACGAGCAGTACTTC. It codes for CASSLVREYEQYF.